This paragraph reports one TCR beta chain. The sample belongs to a study of cytomegalovirus exposure and HLA in healthy donors. PCR involved 60 Vbeta and 13 Jbeta primers. Measured with immunoSEQ multiplex PCR; TCRdb has only the in-frame clones, and not every one. The sample has tens of thousands of clones; about 90% are singletons. Germline CDR1 reads SEHNR; CDR2 reads FQNEAQ (reference sequence). Trimming removed 7 bases from V and 4 bases from J; junction bases left unmatched: 9. This CDR3 has 14 residues. The rearrangement uses TRBV7-9 and TRBJ1-2; 7 nucleotides match TRBD1. Specimen: PBMCs. The clonotype was recovered from a woman aged 40 to 55 in good health and CMV-seropositive. The CDR3 region is CASTRQGSGYGYTF. The CDR3 bases are TGTGCCAGCACCCGACAGGGTTCGGGCTATGGCTACACCTTC.